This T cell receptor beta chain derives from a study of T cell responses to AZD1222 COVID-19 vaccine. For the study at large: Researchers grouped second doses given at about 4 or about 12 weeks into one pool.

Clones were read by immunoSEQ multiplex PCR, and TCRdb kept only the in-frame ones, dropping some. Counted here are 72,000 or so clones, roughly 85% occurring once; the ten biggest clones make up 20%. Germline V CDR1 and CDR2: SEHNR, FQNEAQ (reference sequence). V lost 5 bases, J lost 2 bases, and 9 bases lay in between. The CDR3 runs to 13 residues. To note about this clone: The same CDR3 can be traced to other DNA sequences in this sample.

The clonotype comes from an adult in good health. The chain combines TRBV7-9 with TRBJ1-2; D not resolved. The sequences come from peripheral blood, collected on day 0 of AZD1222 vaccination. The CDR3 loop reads CASSLDGNYGYTF. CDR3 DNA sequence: TGTGCCAGCAGCCTCGACGGAAACTATGGCTACACCTTC.